Presented here are 6 T cell receptor beta chains from one specimen sequenced in a study of blood T cell repertoires in COVID-19. The table came from immunoSEQ multiplex PCR; TCRdb's copy has only in-frame clones and leaves some out. The profile shows roughly 380,000 clones, 81% of them singletons. Input material: peripheral blood. The receptors shown here come from a human donor with acute or convalescent COVID-19. The donor label of this sample is uncertain.

In its sample, this clone was seen once. V is TRBV5-1 and J is TRBJ2-7, with 7 bases fitting TRBD1. Germline CDR1 and CDR2: SGHRS and YFSETQ. V lost 0 bases to trimming and J lost 6 bases; unmatched junction nucleotides: 6. The CDR3 runs 14 residues. The CDR3 DNA follows: TGCGCCAGCAGCTTGGACAGGGGTAAGTCCGAGCAGTACTTC. It is translated as CASSLDRGKSEQYF.

The chain has TRBV20-1 and TRBJ2-3, with 7 bases identical to TRBD2. With 5 bases clipped from V and 4 bases from J, the junction kept 9 bases outside the gene matches. This CDR3 region has 14 residues. Germline V gene lookup returns CDR1 DFQATT and CDR2 SNEGSKA (reference sequence). The CDR3 is CSAGVAGVSDTQYF. DNA of the CDR3: TGCAGTGCTGGTGTGGCGGGAGTCTCAGATACGCAGTATTTT.

Notes on this clone: One end of the junction is discordant with germline, which a read error may explain. V and J are TRBV6-1 and TRBJ1-1, with D possibly matching TRBD1 (5 bases). The CDR3 is made up of 17 amino acids. CDR1 and CDR2 (germline): MNHNS, SASEGT. The CDR3 loop is CASREGHLVTSNTEAFF. CDR3 sequence (DNA): TGTGCCAGCAGAGAAGGACACCTCGTAACATCGAACACTGAAGCTTTCTTT.

The J gene is TRBJ2-3, the V gene TRBV4-2; 12 bases align to TRBD2. V shed 1 base, J shed 6 bases, and the junction held 17 bases outside the gene matches. Germline assignment: CDR1 LGHNA and CDR2 YNFKEQ. The CDR3 spans 20 residues. The CDR3 loop is CASSQGFYDGTSGFRDTQYF. The CDR3 DNA reads as TGTGCCAGCAGCCAAGGCTTTTACGACGGGACTAGCGGGTTTCGGGATACGCAGTATTTT.

This clone was found a few times. The DNA of the CDR3 is TGTGCCAGTAGTATAGAGGACAGGGAGGTCGGTGAAGCTTTCTTT. It encodes CASSIEDREVGEAFF. The chain uses TRBV19 and TRBJ1-1; 8 nucleotides match TRBD1. This CDR3 is 15 amino acids long. J lost 7 bases, V lost 0 bases, and 7 bases had no gene match. Germline V CDR1 and CDR2: LNHDA, SQIVND (reference sequence).

The rearrangement uses TRBV6-1 and TRBJ1-1; 8 bases line up with TRBD1. CDR1 and CDR2 from the germline V gene are MNHNS and SASEGT. J gave up 4 bases and V 4 bases, and 11 bases lay outside the gene matches. CDR3 length equals 16 residues. This CDR3 is CASSGGRGLIVTEAFF. CDR3 DNA: TGTGCCAGCAGTGGTGGCAGGGGGCTTATAGTCACTGAAGCTTTCTTT.